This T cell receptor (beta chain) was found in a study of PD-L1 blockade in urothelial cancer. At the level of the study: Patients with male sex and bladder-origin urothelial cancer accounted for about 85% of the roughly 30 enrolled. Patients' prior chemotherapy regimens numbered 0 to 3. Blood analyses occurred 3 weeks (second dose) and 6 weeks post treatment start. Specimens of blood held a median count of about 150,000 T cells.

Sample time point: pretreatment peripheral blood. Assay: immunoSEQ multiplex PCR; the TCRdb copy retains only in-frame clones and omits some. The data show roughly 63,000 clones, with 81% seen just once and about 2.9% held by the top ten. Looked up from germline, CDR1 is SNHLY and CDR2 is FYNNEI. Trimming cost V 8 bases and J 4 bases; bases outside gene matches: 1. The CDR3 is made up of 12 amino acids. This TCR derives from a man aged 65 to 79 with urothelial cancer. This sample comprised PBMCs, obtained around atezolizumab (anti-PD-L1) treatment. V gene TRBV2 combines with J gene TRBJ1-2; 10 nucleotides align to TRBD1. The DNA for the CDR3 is TGTGCCAGCGGACAGGGGGGCTATGGCTACACCTTC. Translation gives CASGQGGYGYTF.